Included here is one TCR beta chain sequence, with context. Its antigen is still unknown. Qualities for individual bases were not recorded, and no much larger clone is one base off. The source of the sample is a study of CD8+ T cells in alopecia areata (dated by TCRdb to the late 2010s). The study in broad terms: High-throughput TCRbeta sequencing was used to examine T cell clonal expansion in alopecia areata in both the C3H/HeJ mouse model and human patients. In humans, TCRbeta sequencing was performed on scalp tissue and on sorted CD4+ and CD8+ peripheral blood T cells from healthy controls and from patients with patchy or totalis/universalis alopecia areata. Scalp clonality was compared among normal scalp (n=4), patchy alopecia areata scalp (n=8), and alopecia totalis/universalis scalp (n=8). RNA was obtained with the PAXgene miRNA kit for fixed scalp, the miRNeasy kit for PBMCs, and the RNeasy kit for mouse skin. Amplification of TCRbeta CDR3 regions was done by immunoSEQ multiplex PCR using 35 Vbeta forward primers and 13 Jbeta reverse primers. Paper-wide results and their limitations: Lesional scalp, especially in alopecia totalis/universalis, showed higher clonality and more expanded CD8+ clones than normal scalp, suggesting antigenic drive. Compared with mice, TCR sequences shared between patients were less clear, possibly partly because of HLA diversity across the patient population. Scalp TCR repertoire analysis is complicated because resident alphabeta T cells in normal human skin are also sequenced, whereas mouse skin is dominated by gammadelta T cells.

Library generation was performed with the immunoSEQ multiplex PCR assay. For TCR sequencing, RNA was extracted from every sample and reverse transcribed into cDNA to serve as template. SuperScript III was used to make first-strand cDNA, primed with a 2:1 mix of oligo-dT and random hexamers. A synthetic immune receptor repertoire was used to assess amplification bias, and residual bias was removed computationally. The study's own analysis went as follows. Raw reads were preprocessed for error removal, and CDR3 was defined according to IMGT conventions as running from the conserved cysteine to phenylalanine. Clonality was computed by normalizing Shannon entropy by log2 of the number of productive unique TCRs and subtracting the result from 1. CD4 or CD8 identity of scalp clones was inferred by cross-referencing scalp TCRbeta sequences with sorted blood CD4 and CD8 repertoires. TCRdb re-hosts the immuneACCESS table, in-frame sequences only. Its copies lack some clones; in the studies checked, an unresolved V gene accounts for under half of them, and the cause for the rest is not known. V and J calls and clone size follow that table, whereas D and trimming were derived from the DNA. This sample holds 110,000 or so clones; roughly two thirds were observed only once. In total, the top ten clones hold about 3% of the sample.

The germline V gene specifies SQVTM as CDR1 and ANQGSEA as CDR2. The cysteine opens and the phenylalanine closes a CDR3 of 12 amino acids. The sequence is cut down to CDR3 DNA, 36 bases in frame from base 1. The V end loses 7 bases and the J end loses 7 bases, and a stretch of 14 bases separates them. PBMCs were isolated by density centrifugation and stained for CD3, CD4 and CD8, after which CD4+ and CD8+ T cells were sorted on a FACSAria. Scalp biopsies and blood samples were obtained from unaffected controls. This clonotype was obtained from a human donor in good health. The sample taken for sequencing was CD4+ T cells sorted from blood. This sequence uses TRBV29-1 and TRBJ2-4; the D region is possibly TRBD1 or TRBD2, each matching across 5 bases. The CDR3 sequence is CSATTGTNIQYF. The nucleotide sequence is TGCAGCGCCACAACCGGGACGAACATTCAGTACTTC.